The TCR beta chain under discussion was sequenced for a study of T cell changes during pregnancy in multiple sclerosis. V trimming: 0 bases; J trimming: 7 bases; junction bases outside the gene matches: 10. This CDR3 contains 17 residues. Germline values: CDR1 WNHNN, CDR2 SYGVQD (reference sequence). Assay used: immunoSEQ multiplex PCR; TCRdb lists only in-frame clones, some missing. The data show roughly 40,000 clones, about nine tenths seen once. The input for sequencing was CD4+ T cells from peripheral blood mononuclear cells, taken in the first trimester of pregnancy. The chain combines TRBV10-1 with TRBJ2-1; 9 positions match TRBD2. This TCR derives from a female donor in good health, enrolled as a control in a pregnancy study. The CDR3 spells CASSESKRTSELNEQFF. In DNA, the CDR3 is TGCGCCAGCAGTGAGTCGAAGAGGACTAGCGAGCTTAATGAGCAGTTCTTC.